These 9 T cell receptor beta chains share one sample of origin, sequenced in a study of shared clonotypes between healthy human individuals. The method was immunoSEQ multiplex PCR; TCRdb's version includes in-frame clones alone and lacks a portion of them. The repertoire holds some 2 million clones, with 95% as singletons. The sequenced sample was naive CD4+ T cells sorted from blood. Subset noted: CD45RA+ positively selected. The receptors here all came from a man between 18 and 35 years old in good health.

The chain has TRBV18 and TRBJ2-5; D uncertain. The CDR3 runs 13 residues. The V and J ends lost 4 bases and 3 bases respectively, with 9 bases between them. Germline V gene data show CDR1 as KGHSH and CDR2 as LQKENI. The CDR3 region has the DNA TGTGCCAGCTCACAAGTTCTGAAAGAGACCCAGTACTTC. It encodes CASSQVLKETQYF. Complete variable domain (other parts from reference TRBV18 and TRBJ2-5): NAGVMQNPRHLVRRRGQEARLRCSPMKGHSHVYWYRQLPEEGLKFMVYLQKENIIDESGMPKERFSAEFPKEGPSILRIQQVVRGDSAAYFCASSQVLKETQYFGPGTRLLVL.

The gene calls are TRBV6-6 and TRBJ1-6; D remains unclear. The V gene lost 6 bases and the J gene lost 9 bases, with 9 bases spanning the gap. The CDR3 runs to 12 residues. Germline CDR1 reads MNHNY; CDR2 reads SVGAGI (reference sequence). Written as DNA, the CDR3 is TGTGCCAGCAGACTTCTCGGTTCACCCCTCCACTTT. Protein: CASRLLGSPLHF.

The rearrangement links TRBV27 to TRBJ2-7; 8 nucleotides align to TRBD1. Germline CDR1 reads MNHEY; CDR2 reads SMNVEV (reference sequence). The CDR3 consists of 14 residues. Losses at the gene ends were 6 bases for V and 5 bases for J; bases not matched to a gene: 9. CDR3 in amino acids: CASRPLDRAHEQYF. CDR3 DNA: TGTGCCAGCAGACCTTTGGACAGGGCCCACGAGCAGTACTTC.

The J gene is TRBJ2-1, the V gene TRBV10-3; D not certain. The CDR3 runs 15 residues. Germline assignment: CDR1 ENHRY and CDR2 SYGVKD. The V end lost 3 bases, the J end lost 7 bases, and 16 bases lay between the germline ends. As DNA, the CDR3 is TGTGCCATCAGTGACCCATCCGCGCCCTCGAATGAGCAGTTCTTC. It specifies CAISDPSAPSNEQFF.

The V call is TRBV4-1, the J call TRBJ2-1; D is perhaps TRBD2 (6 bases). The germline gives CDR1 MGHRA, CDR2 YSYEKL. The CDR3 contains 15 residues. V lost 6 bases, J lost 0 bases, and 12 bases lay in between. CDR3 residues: CASSHSGSSYNEQFF. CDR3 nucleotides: TGCGCCAGCAGTCATAGCGGCAGCTCCTACAATGAGCAGTTCTTC.

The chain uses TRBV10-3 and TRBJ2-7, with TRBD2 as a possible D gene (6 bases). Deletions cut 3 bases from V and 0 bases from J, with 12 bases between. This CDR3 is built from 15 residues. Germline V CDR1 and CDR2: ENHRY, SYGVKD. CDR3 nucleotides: TGTGCCATCAGTGATGGGGGGTCCTACTCCTACGAGCAGTACTTC. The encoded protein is CAISDGGSYSYEQYF.

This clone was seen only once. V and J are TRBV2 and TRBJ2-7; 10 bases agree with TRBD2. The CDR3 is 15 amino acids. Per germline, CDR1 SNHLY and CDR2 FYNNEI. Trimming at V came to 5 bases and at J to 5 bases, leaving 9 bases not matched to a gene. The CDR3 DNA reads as TGTGCCAGCAGTCGATCTAGCGGGAGTCTCAACGAGCAGTACTTC. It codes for CASSRSSGSLNEQYF.

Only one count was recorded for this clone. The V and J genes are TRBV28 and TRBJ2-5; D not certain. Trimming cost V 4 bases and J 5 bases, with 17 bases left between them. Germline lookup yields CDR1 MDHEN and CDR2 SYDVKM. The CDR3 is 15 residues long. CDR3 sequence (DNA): TGTGCCAGCAGTTCCCCGGAGTCGCCCCGGGAGACCCAGTACTTC. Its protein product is CASSSPESPRETQYF.

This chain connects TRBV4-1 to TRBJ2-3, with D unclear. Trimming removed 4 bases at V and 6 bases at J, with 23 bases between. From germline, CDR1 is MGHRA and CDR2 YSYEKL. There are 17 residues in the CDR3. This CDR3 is CASSRSTGPSARDTQYF. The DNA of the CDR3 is TGCGCCAGCAGCCGCTCGACCGGGCCTTCAGCAAGGGATACGCAGTATTTT.